This TCR beta chain was profiled in a study of control samples from healthy donors and cancer patients. The assay was immunoSEQ multiplex PCR, and TCRdb's table has in-frame clones only and misses some. The table lists about 120,000 clones, more than 85% of them singletons. The V end was cut by 2 bases, the J end by 2 bases, with 12 bases between. Germline assignment: CDR1 GTSNPN and CDR2 SVGIG (reference sequence). The CDR3 extends over 15 amino acids. This sequence joins TRBV30 and TRBJ2-2; D ambiguous. The receptor comes from a man aged 25-45 years in good health. Sample: blood. The CDR3 DNA reads as TGTGCCTGGAGTTCCCTGGTTCTAAACACCGGGGAGCTGTTTTTT. This sequence encodes CAWSSLVLNTGELFF.